This T cell receptor beta chain was sequenced during a study of T cell responses to AZD1222 COVID-19 vaccine. Sequenced by immunoSEQ multiplex PCR; TCRdb stores in-frame clones only, minus some. The sample holds some 150,000 clones; roughly 90% are singletons and the top ten take around 3%. With regard to this clone: Its antigen is unidentified.

Germline CDR1 reads SGHDN; CDR2 reads FVKESK. V was cut by 4 bases and J by 5 bases, with 18 bases left in between. The CDR3 extends over 15 amino acids. Findings of the study overall: Seropositive at baseline were only six AZD1222 recipients.

The chain has TRBV14 and TRBJ2-7; possibly TRBD2 for D (6 bases). The receptor comes from an adult in good health. This specimen consisted of peripheral blood, obtained on day 0 of AZD1222 vaccination. The CDR3 coding sequence is TGTGCCAGCAGCCTAGCCTTAGCGGTATCCCACGAGCAGTACTTC. It specifies CASSLALAVSHEQYF.